This TCR beta chain was sequenced in a study of molecular identifiers for immune sequencing clone quantification. Study conclusions and caveats: Clone sizes that are highly expanded could be underestimated when identical TCR molecules share a barcode. Under 1% of molecules in naive cells, but over 97% of effector molecules, belonged to clones above 20 RNA copies.

Via MiXCR, TCRdb re-called the PCR reads, giving one row per CDR3 protein. The data show 60,000 to 70,000 distinct CDR3 sequences, 15% to 20% seen once. The V end was cut by 1 base, the J end by 0 bases, with 8 bases between. Germline CDR1 GTSNPN, CDR2 SVGIG (reference sequence). The CDR3 extends over 14 amino acids. In this sample, this clonotype turned up many times. Antigen unknown. The specimen sequenced was naive CD8+ T cells from blood, with Jurkat cell RNA spiked in. Specified subset: FACS-sorted CD8+CD4-CCR7+CD45RA+ naive T cells. The source of this sequence is a human donor in good health. Some libraries in this study had Jurkat cell RNA spiked in. The chain carries TRBV30 and TRBJ2-3; D gene ambiguous. The CDR3 bases are TGTGCCTGGAGTGCAAGTTCTAGCACAGATACGCAGTATTTT. Protein product: CAWSASSSTDTQYF.